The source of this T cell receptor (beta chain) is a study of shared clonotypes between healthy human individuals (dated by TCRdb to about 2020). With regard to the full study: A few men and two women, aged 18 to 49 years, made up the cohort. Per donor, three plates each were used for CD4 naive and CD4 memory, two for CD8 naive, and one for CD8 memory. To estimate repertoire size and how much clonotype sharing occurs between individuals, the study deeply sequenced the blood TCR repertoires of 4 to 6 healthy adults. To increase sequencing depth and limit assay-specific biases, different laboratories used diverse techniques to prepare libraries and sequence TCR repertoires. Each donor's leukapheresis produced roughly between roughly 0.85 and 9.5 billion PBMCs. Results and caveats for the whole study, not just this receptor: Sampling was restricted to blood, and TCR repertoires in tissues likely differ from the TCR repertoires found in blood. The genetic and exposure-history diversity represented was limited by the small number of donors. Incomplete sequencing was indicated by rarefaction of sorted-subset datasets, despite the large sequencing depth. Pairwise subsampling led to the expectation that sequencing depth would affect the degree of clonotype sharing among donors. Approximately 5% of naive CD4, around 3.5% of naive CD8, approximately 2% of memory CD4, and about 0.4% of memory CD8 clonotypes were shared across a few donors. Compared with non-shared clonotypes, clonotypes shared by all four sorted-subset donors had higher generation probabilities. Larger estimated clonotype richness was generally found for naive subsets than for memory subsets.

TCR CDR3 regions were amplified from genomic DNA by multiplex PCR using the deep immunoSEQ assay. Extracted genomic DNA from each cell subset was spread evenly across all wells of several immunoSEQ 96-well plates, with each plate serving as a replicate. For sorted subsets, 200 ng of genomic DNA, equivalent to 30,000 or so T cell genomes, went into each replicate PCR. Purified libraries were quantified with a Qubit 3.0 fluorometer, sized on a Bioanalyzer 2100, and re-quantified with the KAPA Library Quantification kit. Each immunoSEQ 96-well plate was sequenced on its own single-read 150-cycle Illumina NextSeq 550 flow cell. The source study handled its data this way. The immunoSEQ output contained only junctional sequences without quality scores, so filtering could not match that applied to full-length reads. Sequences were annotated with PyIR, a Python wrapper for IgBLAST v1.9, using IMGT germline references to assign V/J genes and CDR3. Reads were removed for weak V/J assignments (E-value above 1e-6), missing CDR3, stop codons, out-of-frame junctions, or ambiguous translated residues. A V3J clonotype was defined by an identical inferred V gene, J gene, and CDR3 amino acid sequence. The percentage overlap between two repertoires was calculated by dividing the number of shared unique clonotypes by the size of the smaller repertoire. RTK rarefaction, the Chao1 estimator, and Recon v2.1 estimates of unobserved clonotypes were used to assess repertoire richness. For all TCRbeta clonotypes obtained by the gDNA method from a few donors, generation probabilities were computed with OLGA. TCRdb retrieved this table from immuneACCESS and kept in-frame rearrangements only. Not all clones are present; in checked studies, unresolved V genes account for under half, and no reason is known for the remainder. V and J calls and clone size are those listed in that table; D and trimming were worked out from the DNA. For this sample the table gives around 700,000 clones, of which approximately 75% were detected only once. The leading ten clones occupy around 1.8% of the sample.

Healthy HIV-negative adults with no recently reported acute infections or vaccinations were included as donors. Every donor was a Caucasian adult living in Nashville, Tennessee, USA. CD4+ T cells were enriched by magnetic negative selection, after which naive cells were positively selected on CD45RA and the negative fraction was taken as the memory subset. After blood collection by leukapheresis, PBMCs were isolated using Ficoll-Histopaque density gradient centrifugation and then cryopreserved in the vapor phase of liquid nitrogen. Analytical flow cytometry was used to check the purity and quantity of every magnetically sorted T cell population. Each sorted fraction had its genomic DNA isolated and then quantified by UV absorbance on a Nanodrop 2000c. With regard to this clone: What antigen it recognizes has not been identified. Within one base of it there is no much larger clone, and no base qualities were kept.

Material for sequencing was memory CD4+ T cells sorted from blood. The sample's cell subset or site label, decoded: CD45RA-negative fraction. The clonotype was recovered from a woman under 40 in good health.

CDR3 region: CASSQSGGRSAKGYTF. The nucleotide sequence is TGTGCCAGCAGCCAATCGGGGGGGAGAAGCGCGAAGGGCTACACCTTC. Recombination connected TRBV16 to TRBJ1-2, with TRBD1 perhaps the D gene, on 5 matching bases. Inclusive of the bounding cysteine and phenylalanine, the CDR3 is 16 residues long. Of the read, only the CDR3 DNA is kept; its 48 bases are in frame from base 1. V gives up 0 bases and J gives up 8 bases, and the segment between their germline ends measures 19 bases. From the germline V gene, CDR1 is KGHSY and CDR2 is FQNENV.